The 9 T cell receptor beta chains below come from one sample, sequenced in a study of T cell repertoires in cytomegalovirus infection. These TCRs are of unknown antigen specificity. TCRdb passed the reads through MiXCR, listing each CDR3 protein once. The sample contains 450,000 to 650,000 distinct CDR3 sequences, roughly 42% of which appear only once. Sample: cultured PBMCs, taken from culture after CMV antigen stimulation. These receptors all come from a human donor in good health (CMV status not recorded). Some clones in this sample may be carry-over from other donors' samples.

This rearrangement joins TRBV4-1 to TRBJ2-1, with TRBD2 matching over 7 bases. From germline, CDR1 is MGHRA and CDR2 YSYEKL. Trimming took 3 bases from V and 5 from J; bases not matched to a gene: 4. The CDR3 is 14 residues long. The CDR3 DNA sequence: TGCGCCAGCAGCCAGGGACTACTGAACAATGAGCAGTTCTTC. Its protein is CASSQGLLNNEQFF.

This clonotype has only a few counts. This chain uses TRBV20-1 with TRBJ1-5, with D possibly TRBD1 on 6 matching bases. The germline V gene has CDR1 DFQATT and CDR2 SNEGSKA (reference sequence). V lost 0 bases and J 5 bases, leaving 17 bases between the germline ends. The CDR3 runs 16 residues. The CDR3 region is CSARDRLGGRDQPQHF. CDR3 in DNA: TGCAGTGCTAGAGATAGGCTAGGGGGACGGGATCAGCCCCAGCATTTT.

The table lists this clonotype with many counts. This chain connects TRBV7-2 to TRBJ2-1, with D possibly TRBD1 on 5 matching bases. Germline values: CDR1 SGHTA, CDR2 FQGNSA. Trimming shortened V by 5 bases and J by 4 bases, and 12 bases separated the two germline ends. The CDR3 is made up of 14 amino acids. This chain's CDR3 is CASSRDDRYNEQFF. CDR3 nucleotides: TGTGCCAGCAGCCGAGATGACAGATACAATGAGCAGTTCTTC.

The table lists this clonotype with a count of one. The rearrangement links TRBV2 to TRBJ1-1; TRBD1 aligns across 8 bases. The CDR3 totals 16 residues. With 4 bases clipped from V and 5 bases from J, the junction kept 12 bases outside the gene matches. The germline CDR1 and CDR2 sequences are SNHLY and FYNNEI. This chain's CDR3 is CASSADRVVLITEAFF. Here the CDR3 DNA reads TGTGCCAGCAGTGCGGACAGGGTAGTTCTAATTACTGAAGCTTTCTTT. Full variable domain (missing parts from reference TRBV2 and TRBJ1-1): EPEVTQTPSHQVTQMGQEVILRCVPISNHLYFYWYRQILGQKVEFLVSFYNNEISEKSEIFDDQFSVERPDGSNFTLKIRSTKLEDSAMYFCASSADRVVLITEAFFGQGTRLTVV.

J is TRBJ1-5 and V is TRBV19; D is undetermined. The CDR3 extends over 13 amino acids. The V and J ends lost 2 bases and 8 bases respectively, with 10 bases between them. The germline V gene encodes CDR1 LNHDA and CDR2 SQIVND (reference sequence). CDR3 in DNA: TGTGCCAGTAGTATACGGTCGACGGAGCCCCAGCATTTT. It is translated as CASSIRSTEPQHF.

J is TRBJ2-5 and V is TRBV5-6, with no clear D. The V gene lost 2 bases and the J gene lost 6 bases, with 11 bases spanning the gap. Germline V gene sequence: CDR1 SGHDT, CDR2 YYEEEE. The CDR3 consists of 13 residues. The CDR3 here is CASSFGAKQTQYF. The CDR3 region has the DNA TGTGCCAGCAGCTTCGGCGCGAAGCAGACCCAGTACTTC. Combining the CDR3 with reference TRBV5-6 and TRBJ2-5 gives the whole variable domain DAGVTQSPTHLIKTRGQQVTLRCSPKSGHDTVSWYQQALGQGPQFIFQYYEEEERQRGNFPDRFSGHQFPNYSSELNVNALLLGDSALYLCASSFGAKQTQYFGPGTRLLVL.

There are many counts of this clonotype. As DNA, the CDR3 is TGTGCCAGCAGCTCAGACAGAAATGAAAAACTGTTTTTT. Its translation is CASSSDRNEKLFF. The chain links TRBV7-8 to TRBJ1-4; a weak D match, TRBD1 (5 bases). The germline V gene has CDR1 SGHVS and CDR2 FQNEAQ. V was pared by 4 bases and J by 5 bases, with 8 bases between. This CDR3 contains 13 residues.

The chain joins TRBV7-6 to TRBJ2-5, with 7 bases lining up with TRBD2. Looked up from germline, CDR1 is SGHVS and CDR2 is FNYEAQ. V lost 0 bases and J lost 9; bases outside the gene matches: 7. The CDR3 contains 14 residues. The CDR3 nucleotides are TGTGCCAGCAGCTTAGCGGGACTACCCAAGGCCCAGTACTTC. Its translation is CASSLAGLPKAQYF.

V usage is TRBV7-2 and J usage is TRBJ1-1, with D unclear. V shed 5 bases and J shed 0 bases, with 16 bases lying between them. The CDR3 runs 16 residues. Germline V gene data show CDR1 as SGHTA and CDR2 as FQGNSA. The CDR3 bases are TGTGCCAGCAGCCCCAACCCGTTGAGGGTGAACACTGAAGCTTTCTTT. Translated: CASSPNPLRVNTEAFF.